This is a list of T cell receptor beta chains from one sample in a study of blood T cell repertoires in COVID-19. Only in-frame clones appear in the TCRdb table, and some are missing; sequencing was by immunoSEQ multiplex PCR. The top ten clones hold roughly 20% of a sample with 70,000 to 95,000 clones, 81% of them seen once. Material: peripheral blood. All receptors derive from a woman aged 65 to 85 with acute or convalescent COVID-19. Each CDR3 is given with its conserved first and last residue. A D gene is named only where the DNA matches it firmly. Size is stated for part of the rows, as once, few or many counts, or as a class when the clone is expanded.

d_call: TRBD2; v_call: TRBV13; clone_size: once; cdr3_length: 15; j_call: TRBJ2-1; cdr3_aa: CASSLRLTSGTEQFF; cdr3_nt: TGTGCCAGCAGCCTCCGATTGACTAGCGGGACTGAGCAGTTCTTC
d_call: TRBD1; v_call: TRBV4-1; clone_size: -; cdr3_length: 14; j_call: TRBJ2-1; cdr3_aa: CASSPGQGVDEQFF; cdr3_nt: TGCGCCAGCAGTCCGGGACAGGGTGTTGATGAGCAGTTCTTC
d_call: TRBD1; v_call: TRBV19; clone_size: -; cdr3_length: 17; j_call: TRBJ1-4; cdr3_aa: CASSTFEFGQGNEKLFF; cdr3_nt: TGTGCCAGTAGTACCTTCGAGTTTGGACAGGGTAATGAAAAACTGTTTTTT
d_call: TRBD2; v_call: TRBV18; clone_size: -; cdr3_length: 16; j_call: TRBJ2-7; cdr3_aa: CASSPSLAGGPYEQYF; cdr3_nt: TGTGCCAGCTCACCTTCCTTGGCGGGAGGGCCCTACGAGCAGTACTTC
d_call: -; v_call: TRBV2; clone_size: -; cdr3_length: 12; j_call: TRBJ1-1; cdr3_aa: CASSEEGIQAFF; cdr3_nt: TGTGCCAGCAGTGAAGAGGGGATCCAAGCTTTCTTT
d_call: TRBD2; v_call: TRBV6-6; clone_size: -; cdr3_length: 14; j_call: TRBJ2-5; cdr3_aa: CASKLGGGQETQYF; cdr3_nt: TGTGCCAGCAAACTTGGGGGGGGACAAGAGACCCAGTACTTC
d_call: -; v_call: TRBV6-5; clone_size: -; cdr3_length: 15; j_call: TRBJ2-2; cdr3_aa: CATQPEGAYTGELFF; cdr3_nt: TGTGCCACCCAACCGGAGGGGGCCTACACCGGGGAGCTGTTTTTT
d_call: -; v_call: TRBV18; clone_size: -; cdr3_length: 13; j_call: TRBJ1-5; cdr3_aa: CASSGGEGQPQHF; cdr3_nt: TGTGCCAGCTCCGGGGGGGAGGGTCAGCCCCAGCATTTT
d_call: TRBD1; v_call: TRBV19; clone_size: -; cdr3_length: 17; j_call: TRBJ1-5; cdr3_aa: CASLAGGQGLSNQPQHF; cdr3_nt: TGTGCCAGCCTCGCGGGGGGACAGGGGCTTAGCAATCAGCCCCAGCATTTT
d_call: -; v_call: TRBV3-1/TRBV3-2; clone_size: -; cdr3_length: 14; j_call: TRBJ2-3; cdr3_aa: CASGDLSGTDTQYF; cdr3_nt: TGTGCCAGCGGGGACTTATCCGGCACAGATACGCAGTATTTT
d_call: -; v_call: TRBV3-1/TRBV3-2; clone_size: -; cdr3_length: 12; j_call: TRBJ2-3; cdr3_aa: CASSQQQQGLHF; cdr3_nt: TGTGCCAGCAGCCAGCAGCAGCAAGGACTGCATTTT
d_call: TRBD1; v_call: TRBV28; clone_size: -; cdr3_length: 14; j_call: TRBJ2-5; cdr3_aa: CATLPQGVRETQYF; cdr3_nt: TGTGCCACCCTCCCCCAGGGGGTCAGGGAGACCCAGTACTTC
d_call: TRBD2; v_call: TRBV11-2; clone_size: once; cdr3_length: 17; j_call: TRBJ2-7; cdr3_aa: CASSRDVASGSRYEQYF; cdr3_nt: TGTGCCAGCAGTCGCGACGTCGCTAGCGGGAGTCGCTACGAGCAGTACTTC
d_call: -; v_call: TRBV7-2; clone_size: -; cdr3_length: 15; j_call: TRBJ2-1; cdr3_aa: CASSLNGSPYNEQFF; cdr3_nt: TGTGCCAGCAGCTTAAACGGGAGCCCCTACAATGAGCAGTTCTTC
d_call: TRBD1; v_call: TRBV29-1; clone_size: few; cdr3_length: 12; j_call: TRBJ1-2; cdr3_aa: CSVTDRVYGYTF; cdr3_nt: TGCAGCGTTACGGACAGGGTCTATGGCTACACCTTC
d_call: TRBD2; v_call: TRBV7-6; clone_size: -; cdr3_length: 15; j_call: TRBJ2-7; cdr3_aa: CASSSNLAGGYEQYF; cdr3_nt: TGTGCCAGCAGCTCAAACCTAGCGGGAGGCTACGAGCAGTACTTC
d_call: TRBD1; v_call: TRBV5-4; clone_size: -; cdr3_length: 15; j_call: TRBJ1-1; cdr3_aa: CASSGGQGAGAEAFF; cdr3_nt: TGTGCCAGCAGCGGGGGACAGGGCGCGGGGGCTGAAGCTTTCTTT
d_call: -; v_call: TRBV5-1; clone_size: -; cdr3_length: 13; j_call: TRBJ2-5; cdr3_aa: CASSLGTQETQYF; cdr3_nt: TGCGCCAGCAGCTTGGGCACACAAGAGACCCAGTACTTC
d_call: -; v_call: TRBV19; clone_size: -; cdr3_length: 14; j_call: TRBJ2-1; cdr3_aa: CASSIETIWNEQFF; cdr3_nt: TGTGCCAGTAGTATTGAGACTATTTGGAATGAGCAGTTCTTC
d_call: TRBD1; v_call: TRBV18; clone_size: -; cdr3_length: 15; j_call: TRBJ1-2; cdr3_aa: CASSPTTGESYGYTF; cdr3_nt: TGTGCCAGCTCACCGACGACAGGGGAAAGCTATGGCTACACCTTC
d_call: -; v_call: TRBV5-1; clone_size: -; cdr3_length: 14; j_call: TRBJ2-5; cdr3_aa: CASSLGGKQETQYF; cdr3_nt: TGCGCCAGCAGCTTGGGCGGAAAGCAAGAGACCCAGTACTTC
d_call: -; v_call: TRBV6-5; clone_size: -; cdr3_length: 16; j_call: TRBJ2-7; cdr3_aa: CASSYRLEQGRHEQYF; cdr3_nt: TGTGCCAGCAGTTACCGGTTGGAACAGGGGAGGCACGAGCAGTACTTC
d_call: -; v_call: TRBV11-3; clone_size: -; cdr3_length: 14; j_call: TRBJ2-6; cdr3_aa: CASSLGAGANVLTF; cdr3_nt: TGTGCCAGCAGTCTAGGGGCCGGGGCCAACGTCCTGACTTTC
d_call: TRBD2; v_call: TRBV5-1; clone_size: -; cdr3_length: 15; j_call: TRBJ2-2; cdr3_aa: CASTTGGSGTGELFF; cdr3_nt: TGCGCCAGCACCACGGGGGGGAGTGGCACCGGGGAGCTGTTTTTT
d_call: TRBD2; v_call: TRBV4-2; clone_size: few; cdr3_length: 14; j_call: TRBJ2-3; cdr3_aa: CASSQGLVTDTQYF; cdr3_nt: TGTGCCAGCAGCCAGGGACTAGTCACAGATACGCAGTATTTT
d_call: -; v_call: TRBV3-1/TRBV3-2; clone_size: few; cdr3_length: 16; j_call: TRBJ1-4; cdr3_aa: CASSRRSRQINEKLFF; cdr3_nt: TGTGCCAGCAGCCGCAGATCTAGACAGATTAATGAAAAACTGTTTTTT
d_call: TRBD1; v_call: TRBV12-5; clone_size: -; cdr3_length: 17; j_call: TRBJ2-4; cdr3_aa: CASGLDRDRLAKNIQYF; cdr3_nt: TGTGCTAGTGGTCTCGACCGGGACAGATTAGCCAAAAACATTCAGTACTTC
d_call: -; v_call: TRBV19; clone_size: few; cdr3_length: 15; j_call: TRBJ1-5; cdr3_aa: CASSIVGGSNQPQHF; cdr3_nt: TGTGCCAGTAGTATAGTAGGCGGTAGCAATCAGCCCCAGCATTTT
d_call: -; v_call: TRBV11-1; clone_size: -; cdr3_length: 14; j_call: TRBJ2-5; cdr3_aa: CASSPSAGSETQYF; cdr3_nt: TGTGCCAGCAGCCCTAGCGCCGGGTCAGAGACCCAGTACTTC
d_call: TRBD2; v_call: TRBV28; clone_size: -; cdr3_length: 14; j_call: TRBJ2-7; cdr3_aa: CASSFASGRYEQYF; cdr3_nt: TGTGCCAGCAGTTTTGCTAGCGGGAGATACGAGCAGTACTTC
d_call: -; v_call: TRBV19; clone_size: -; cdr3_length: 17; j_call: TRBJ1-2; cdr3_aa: CASSLRRHRDPNYGYTF; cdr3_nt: TGTGCCAGTAGTCTCCGGCGCCACAGGGATCCAAACTATGGCTACACCTTC
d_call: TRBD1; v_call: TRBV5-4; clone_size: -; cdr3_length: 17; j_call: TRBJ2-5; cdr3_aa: CASTIIPPRTGKETQYF; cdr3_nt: TGTGCCAGCACTATCATACCCCCCCGGACAGGGAAGGAGACCCAGTACTTC
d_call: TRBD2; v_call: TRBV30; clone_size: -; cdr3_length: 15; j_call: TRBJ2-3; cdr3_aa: CAWIGREGYTDTQYF; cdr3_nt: TGTGCCTGGATCGGGCGGGAGGGGTACACAGATACGCAGTATTTT
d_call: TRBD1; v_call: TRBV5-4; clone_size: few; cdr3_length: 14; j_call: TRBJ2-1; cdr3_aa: CASGEGQLRNEQFF; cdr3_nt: TGTGCCAGCGGCGAGGGACAGTTAAGGAATGAGCAGTTCTTC
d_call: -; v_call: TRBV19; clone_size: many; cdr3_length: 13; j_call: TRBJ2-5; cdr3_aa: CASSRGLQETQYF; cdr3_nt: TGTGCCAGTAGTAGGGGGCTGCAAGAGACCCAGTACTTC
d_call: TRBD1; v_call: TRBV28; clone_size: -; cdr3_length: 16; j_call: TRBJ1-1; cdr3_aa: CASRIRETGRNTEAFF; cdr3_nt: TGTGCCAGCAGGATTAGGGAGACAGGGAGAAACACTGAAGCTTTCTTT
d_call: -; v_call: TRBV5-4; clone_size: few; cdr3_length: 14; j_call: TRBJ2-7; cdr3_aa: CASSLEADPYEQYF; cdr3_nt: TGTGCCAGCAGCTTGGAAGCGGACCCCTACGAGCAGTACTTC
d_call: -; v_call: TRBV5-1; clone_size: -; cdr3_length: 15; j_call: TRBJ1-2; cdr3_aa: CASSLEGGGGYGYTF; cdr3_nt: TGCGCCAGCAGCTTGGAAGGAGGCGGCGGCTATGGCTACACCTTC
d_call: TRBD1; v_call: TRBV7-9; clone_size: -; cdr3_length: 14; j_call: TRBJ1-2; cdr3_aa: CASSYGTGEAGYTF; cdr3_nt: TGTGCCAGCAGCTACGGGACAGGGGAAGCAGGCTACACCTTC
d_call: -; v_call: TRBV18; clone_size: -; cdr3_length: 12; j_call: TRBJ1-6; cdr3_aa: CASSHKREALHF; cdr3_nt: TGTGCCAGCTCACACAAGCGTGAGGCCCTCCACTTT
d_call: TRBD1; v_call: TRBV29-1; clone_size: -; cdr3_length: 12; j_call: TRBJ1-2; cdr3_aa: CSVAHGGGGYTF; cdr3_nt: TGCAGCGTGGCCCATGGAGGGGGCGGCTACACCTTC
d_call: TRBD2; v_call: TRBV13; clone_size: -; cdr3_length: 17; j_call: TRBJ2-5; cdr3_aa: CASSSRGLAGRAETQYF; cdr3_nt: TGTGCCAGCAGCTCAAGAGGACTAGCGGGACGGGCAGAGACCCAGTACTTC
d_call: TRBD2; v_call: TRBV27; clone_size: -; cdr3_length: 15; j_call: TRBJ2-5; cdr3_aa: CASSPRRAGGETQYF; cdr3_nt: TGTGCCAGCAGTCCCCGGAGGGCGGGAGGGGAGACCCAGTACTTC
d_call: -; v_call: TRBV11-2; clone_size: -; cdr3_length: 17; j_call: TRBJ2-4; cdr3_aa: CASSLVRLTLAKNIQYF; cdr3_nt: TGTGCCAGCAGCTTAGTGAGGCTGACCCTAGCCAAAAACATTCAGTACTTC
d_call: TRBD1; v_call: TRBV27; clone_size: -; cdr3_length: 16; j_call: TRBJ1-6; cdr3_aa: CASSSYNRGRGSPLHF; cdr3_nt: TGTGCCAGCAGTTCGTATAACAGGGGGAGAGGCTCACCCCTCCACTTT
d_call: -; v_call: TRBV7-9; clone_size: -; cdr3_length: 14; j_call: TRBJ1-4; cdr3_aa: CASSLVSVNEKLFF; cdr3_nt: TGTGCCAGCAGCTTAGTAAGCGTTAATGAAAAACTGTTTTTT